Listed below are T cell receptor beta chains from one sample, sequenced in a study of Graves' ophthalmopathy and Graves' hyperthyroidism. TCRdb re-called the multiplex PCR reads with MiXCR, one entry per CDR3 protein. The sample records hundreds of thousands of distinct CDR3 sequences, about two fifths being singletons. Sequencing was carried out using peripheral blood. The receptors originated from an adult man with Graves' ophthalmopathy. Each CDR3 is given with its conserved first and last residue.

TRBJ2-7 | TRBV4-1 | CASSQEGGSSEQYF
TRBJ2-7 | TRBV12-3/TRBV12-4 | CASSFSVGTLGSYEQCF
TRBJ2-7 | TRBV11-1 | CASSQDPPTGKIREQYF
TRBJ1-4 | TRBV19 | CASSIERRFEKLFF
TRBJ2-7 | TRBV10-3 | CAISESASASYEQYF
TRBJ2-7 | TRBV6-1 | CASSYPPRQDSYEQYF
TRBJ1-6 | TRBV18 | CASSPIPDRELHF
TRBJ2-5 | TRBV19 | CASGTGGAGETQYF
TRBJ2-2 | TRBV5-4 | CASSLKGSELFF
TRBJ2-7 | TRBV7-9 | CASSSPDSEQYF
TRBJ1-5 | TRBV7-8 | CASSSRGDQPQHF
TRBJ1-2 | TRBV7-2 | CASRSTGGYGYTF
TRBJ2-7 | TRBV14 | CASSPGTAVYEQYF
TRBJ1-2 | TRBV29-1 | CSVLDTGVYTF
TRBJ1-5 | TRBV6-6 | CASSYRQGSPGAQHF
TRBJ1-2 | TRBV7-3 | CASSLVGGTEYGYTF
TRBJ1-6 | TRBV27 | CASSFLGPWGSPLHF
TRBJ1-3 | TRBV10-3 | CASRALSSGNTIYF
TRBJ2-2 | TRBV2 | CASIQNRAGGPGELFF
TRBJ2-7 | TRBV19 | CASNNQGQGSEQYF
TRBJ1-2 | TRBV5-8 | CASSLGQPPINYGYTF
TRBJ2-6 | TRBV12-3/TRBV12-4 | CASSLPDGRSGANVLTF
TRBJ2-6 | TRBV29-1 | CSVYRGLNTEAF
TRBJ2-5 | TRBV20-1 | CSARELGIGNQETQYF
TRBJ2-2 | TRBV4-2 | CASSYRLAGASNTGELFF
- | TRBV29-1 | CSVGGPSEQFF
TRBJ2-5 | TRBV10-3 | CAIRTGDQETQYF
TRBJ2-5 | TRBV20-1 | CSSQGEETQYF
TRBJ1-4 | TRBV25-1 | CASSLGQGRDEKLFF
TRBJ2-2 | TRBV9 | CASSLGSNGELFF
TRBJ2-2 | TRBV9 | CASSLSGVNAGELFF
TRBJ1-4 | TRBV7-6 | CASSLDPGSEKLFF
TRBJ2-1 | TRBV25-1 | CASSLNGRAYNEQFF
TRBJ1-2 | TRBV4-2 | CASSPPGDLYGYTF
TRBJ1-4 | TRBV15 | CATKAGQGSEKLFF
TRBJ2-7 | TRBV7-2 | CASSQGVSLPYEQYF
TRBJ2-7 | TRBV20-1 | CSAPLDRVSYEQYF
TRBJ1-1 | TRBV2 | CASSERVVNTEAFF
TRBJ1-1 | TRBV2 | CASSDLGGTEAFF
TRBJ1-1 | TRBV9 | CASSKEGGTEAFF
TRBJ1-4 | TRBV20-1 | CSAKPYASANQVATNEKLFF
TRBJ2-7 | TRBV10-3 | CASRGNRYYERYF
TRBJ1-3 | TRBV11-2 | CACSFDRPGNTIYF
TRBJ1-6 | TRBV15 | CATRTGTGGSPLHF
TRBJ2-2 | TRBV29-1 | CSATGTTGELFF
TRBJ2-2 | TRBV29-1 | CSARGGQGNTGELFF